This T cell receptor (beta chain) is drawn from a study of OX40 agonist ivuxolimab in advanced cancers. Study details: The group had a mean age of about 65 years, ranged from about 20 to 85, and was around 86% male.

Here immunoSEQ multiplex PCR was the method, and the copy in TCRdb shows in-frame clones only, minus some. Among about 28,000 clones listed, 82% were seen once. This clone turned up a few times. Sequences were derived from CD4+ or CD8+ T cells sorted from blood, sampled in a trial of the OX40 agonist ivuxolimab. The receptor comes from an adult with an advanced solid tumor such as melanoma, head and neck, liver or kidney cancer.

CDR3 bases: TGTGCCAGCAGTGAAGAGGGTGGCACCCGAGCCGACGAGCAGTACTTC. Protein product: CASSEEGGTRADEQYF. This rearrangement joins TRBV6-1 to TRBJ2-7; D unclear. The CDR3 is 16 residues long. CDR1 is MNHNS, CDR2 SASEGT, per germline. The V end lost 1 base, the J end lost 5 bases, and 18 bases lay between the germline ends.